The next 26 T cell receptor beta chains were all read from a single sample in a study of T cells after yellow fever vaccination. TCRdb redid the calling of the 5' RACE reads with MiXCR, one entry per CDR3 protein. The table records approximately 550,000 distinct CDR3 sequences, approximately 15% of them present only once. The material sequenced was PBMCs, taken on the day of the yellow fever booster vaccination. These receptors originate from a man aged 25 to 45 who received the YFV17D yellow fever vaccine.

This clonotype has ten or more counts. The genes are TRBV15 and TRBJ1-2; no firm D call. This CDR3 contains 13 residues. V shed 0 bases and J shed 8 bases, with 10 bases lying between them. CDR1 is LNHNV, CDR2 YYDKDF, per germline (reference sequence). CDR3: CATSRDLIRGYTF. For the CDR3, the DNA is TGTGCCACCAGCAGAGATCTCATCCGGGGCTACACCTTC.

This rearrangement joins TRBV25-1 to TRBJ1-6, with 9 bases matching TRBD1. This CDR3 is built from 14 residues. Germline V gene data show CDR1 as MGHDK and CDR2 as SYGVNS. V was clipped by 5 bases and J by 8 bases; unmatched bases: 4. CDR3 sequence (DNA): TGTGCCAGCAGTTACAGGGGGCTGTATTCACCCCTCCACTTT. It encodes CASSYRGLYSPLHF.

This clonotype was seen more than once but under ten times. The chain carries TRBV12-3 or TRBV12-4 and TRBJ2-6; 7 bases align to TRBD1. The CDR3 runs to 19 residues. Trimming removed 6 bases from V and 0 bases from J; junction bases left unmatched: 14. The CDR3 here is CASRHLLDRTGSGANVLTF. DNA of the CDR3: TGTGCCAGCAGACACTTATTGGACAGGACCGGCTCTGGGGCCAACGTCCTGACTTTC.

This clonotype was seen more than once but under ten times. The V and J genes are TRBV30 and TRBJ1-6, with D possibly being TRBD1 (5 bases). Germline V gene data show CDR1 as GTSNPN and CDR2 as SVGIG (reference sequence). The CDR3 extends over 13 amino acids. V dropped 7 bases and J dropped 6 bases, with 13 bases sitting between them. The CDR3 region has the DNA TGTGCCTCCAGTTGGAGGGGTAATTCACCCCTCCACTTT. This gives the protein CASSWRGNSPLHF.

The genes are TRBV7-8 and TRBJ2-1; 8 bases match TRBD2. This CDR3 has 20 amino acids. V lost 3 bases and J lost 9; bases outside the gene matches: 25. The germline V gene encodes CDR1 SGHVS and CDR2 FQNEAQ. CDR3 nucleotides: TGTGCCAGCAGCTTGCTACGAAGTGGGGTCCCGGGACTAGAAATACGTGAGCAGTTCTTC. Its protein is CASSLLRSGVPGLEIREQFF.

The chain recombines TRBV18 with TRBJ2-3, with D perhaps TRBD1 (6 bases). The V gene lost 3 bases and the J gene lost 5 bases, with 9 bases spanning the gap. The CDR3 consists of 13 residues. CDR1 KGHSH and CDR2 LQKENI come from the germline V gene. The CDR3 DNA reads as TGTGCCAGCTCACCGGGGGCAAAAGATACGCAGTATTTT. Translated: CASSPGAKDTQYF.

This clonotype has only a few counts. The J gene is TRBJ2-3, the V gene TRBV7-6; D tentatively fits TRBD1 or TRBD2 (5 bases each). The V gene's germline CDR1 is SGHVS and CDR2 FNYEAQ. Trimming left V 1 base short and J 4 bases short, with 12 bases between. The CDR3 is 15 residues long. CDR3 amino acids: CASSLGREGSDTQYF. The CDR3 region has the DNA TGTGCCAGCAGCTTAGGAAGAGAGGGGTCAGATACGCAGTATTTT.

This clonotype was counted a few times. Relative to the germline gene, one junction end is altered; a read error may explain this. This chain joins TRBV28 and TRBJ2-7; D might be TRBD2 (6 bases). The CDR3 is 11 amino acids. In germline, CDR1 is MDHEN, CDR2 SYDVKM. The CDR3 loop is CASSQMGRGFF. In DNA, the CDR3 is TGTGCCAGCAGCCAAATGGGGCGGGGCTTCTTC.

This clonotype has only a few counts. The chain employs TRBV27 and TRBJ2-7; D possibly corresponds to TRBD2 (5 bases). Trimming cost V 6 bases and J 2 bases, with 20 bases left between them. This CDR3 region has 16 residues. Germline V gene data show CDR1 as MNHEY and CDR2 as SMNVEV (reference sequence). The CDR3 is CASRFEGSPFPYEQYF. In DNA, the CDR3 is TGTGCCAGCAGGTTCGAGGGATCACCTTTTCCCTACGAGCAGTACTTC.

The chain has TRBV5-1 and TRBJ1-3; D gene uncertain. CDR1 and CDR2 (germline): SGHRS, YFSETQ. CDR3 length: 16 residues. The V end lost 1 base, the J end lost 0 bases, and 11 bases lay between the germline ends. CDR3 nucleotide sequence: TGCGCCAGCAGCTTGCGTGGACGGCACTCTGGAAACACCATATATTTT. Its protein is CASSLRGRHSGNTIYF. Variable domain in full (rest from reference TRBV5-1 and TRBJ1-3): KAGVTQTPRYLIKTRGQQVTLSCSPISGHRSVSWYQQTPGQGLQFLFEYFSETQRNKGNFPGRFSGRQFSNSRSEMNVSTLELGDSALYLCASSLRGRHSGNTIYFGEGSWLTVV.

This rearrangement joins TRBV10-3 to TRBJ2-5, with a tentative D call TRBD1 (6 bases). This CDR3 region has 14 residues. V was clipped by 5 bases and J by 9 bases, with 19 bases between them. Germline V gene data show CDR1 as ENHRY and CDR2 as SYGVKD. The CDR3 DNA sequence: TGTGCCATCAGTAGGGACCCGGGATCAGGGGCCCAGTACTTC. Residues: CAISRDPGSGAQYF.

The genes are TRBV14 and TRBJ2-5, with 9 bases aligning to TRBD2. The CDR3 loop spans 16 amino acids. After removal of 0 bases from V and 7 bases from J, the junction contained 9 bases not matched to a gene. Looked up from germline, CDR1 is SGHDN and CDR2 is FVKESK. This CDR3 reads CASSQEGGRAWGTQYF. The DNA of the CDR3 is TGTGCCAGCAGCCAAGAAGGCGGGAGGGCCTGGGGGACCCAGTACTTC.

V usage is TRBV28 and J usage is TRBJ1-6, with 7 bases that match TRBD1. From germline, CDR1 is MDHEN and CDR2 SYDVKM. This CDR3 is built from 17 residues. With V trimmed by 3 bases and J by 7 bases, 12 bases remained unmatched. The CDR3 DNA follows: TGTGCCAGCAGTTTCCCCCTTCTGACAGGGCCGAATTCACCCCTCCACTTT. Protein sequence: CASSFPLLTGPNSPLHF.

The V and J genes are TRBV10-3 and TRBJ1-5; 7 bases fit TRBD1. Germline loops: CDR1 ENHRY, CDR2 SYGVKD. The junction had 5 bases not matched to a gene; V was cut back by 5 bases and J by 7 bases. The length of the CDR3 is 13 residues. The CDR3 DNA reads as TGTGCCATCAGTCCACAGGGGTGGCAGCCCCAGCATTTT. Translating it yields CAISPQGWQPQHF.

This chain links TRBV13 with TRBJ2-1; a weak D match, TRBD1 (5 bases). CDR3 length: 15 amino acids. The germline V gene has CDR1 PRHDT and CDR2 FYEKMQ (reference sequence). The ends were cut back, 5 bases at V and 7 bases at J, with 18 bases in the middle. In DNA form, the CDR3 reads TGTGCCAGCAGCCCAACGCCTGGGGCTCATAATGAGCAGTTCTTC. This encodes CASSPTPGAHNEQFF.

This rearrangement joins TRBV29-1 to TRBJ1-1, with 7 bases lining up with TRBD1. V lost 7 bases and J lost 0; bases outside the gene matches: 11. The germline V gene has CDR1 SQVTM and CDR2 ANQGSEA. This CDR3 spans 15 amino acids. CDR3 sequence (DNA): TGCAGCGCCAAAGCTATGGGACAGCTGAACACTGAAGCTTTCTTT. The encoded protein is CSAKAMGQLNTEAFF.

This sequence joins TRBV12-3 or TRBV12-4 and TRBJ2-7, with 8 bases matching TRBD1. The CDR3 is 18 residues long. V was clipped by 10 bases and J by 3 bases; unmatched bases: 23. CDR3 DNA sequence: TGTGCCATCTGTCGCTGGACAGGGCCGGGGCCGAATTTCTACGAGCAGTACTTC. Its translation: CAICRWTGPGPNFYEQYF.

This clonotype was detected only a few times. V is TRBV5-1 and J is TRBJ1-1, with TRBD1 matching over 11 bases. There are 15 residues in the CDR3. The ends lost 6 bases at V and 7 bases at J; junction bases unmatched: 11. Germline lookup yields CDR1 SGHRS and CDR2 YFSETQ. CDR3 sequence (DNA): TGCGCCAGCAATCAGGGGACAGGGGGACTCGGTGAAGCTTTCTTT. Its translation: CASNQGTGGLGEAFF. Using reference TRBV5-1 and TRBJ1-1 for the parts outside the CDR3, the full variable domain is KAGVTQTPRYLIKTRGQQVTLSCSPISGHRSVSWYQQTPGQGLQFLFEYFSETQRNKGNFPGRFSGRQFSNSRSEMNVSTLELGDSALYLCASNQGTGGLGEAFFGQGTRLTVV.

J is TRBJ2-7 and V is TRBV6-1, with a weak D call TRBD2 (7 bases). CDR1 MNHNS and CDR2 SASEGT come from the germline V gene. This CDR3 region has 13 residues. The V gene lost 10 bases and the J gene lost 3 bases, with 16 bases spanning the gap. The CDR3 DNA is TGTGCCACCACAGGGTCTAGCGGCTACGAGCAGTACTTC. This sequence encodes CATTGSSGYEQYF.

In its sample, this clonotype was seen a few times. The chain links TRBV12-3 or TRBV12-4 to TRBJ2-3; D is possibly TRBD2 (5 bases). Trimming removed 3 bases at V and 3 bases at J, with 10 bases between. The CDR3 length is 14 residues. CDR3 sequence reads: CASSFPPGTDTQYF. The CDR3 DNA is TGTGCCAGCAGTTTCCCTCCGGGAACAGATACGCAGTATTTT.

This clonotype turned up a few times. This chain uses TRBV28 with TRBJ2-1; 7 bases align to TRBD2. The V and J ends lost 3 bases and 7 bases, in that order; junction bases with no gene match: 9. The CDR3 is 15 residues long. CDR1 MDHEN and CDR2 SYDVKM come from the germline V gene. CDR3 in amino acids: CASSLGGRVENEQFF. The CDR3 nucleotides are TGTGCCAGCAGTTTGGGCGGGAGAGTGGAAAATGAGCAGTTCTTC.

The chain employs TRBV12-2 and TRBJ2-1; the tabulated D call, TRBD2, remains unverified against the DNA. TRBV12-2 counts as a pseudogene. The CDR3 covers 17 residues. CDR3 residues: CASRTRGTSGTYNEQFF. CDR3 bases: TGTGCAAGTCGCACTCGAGGGACTAGCGGAACCTACAATGAGCAGTTCTTC.

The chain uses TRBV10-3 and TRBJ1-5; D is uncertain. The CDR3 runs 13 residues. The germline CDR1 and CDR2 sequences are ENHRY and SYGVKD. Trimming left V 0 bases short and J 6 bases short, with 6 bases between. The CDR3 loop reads CAISESVGQPQHF. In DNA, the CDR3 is TGTGCCATCAGTGAGTCTGTGGGTCAGCCCCAGCATTTT.

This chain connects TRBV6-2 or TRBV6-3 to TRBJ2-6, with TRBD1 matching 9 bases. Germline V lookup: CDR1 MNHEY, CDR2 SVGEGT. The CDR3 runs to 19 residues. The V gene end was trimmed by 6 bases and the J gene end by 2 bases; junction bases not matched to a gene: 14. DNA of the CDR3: TGTGCCAGCAGCTTAACACAGGGGGCAACAGATGCTGGGGCCAACGTCCTGACTTTC. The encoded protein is CASSLTQGATDAGANVLTF.

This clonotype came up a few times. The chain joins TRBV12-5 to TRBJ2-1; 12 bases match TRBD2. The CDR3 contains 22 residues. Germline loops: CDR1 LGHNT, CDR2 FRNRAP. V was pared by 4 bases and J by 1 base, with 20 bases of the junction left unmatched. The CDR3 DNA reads TGTGCTAGTGGTTCAAACACCCCACAGCTAGCGGGAGGGAAGTGGTCCTACAATGAGCAGTTCTTC. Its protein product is CASGSNTPQLAGGKWSYNEQFF.

The CDR3 DNA reads as TGTGCCAGCAGCTTAGTGGCTAGCGGGAGGGATACGCAGTATTTT. Translated: CASSLVASGRDTQYF. The V call is TRBV7-2, the J call TRBJ2-3; 11 bases fit TRBD2. The V and J ends lost 1 base and 6 bases, in that order; junction bases with no gene match: 3. Looked up from germline, CDR1 is SGHTA and CDR2 is FQGNSA. The CDR3 is 15 residues long.